This T cell receptor beta chain was recorded in a study of long-term antiretroviral therapy in people with HIV. Samples were assayed with immunoSEQ v3.0 at survey level. Clones were read by immunoSEQ multiplex PCR, and TCRdb kept only the in-frame ones, dropping some. This sample has about 22,000 clones; 70% to 90% occur once, and the top ten carry 9% to 15%. This clone was detected only once. This CDR3 region has 19 residues. V is TRBV21-1 and J is TRBJ2-6; the D segment call TRBD1 is taken from the table without a DNA check. TRBV21-1 is a known pseudogene. This receptor was identified in a man aged 40-49 years with HIV. The sequencing used unsorted PBMCs, collected 1.6 years after starting antiretroviral therapy. The CDR3 is CASSLRQGDFPSGANVLTF. CDR3 nucleotide sequence: TGTGCCAGCAGCCTGCGACAGGGGGACTTCCCCTCTGGGGCCAACGTCCTGACTTTC.